The 9 T cell receptor beta chains in this list originate from one sample, sequenced in a study of T cell responses to AZD1222 COVID-19 vaccine. Only in-frame clones appear in the TCRdb table, and some are missing; sequencing was by immunoSEQ multiplex PCR. The data contain roughly 150,000 clones, roughly 92% of them singletons. Specimen: peripheral blood, collected on day 0 of AZD1222 vaccination. These receptors came from an adult in good health.

This sequence joins TRBV29-1 and TRBJ2-2; D may be TRBD1 (6 bases). Germline values: CDR1 SQVTM, CDR2 ANQGSEA. Trimming shortened V by 8 bases and J by 6 bases, and 22 bases separated the two germline ends. The CDR3 runs 15 residues. CDR3 sequence reads: CSLRRDKDSPGELFF. The CDR3 DNA is TGCAGCCTTCGCCGGGACAAAGATTCCCCCGGGGAGCTGTTTTTT.

This sequence joins TRBV18 and TRBJ1-4; D may be TRBD1 (6 bases). This CDR3 has 13 amino acids. Trimming took off 4 bases at V and 6 bases at J, with 9 bases between the two ends. Per germline, CDR1 KGHSH and CDR2 LQKENI. CDR3 sequence: CASSQNRDEKLFF. CDR3 sequence (DNA): TGTGCCAGCTCACAAAACAGGGATGAAAAACTGTTTTTT.

The chain joins TRBV4-1 to TRBJ1-6; TRBD1 aligns across 10 bases. V trimming: 9 bases; J trimming: 6 bases; junction bases outside the gene matches: 14. There are 17 residues in the CDR3. Germline CDR1 and CDR2: MGHRA and YSYEKL. CDR3 nucleotides: TGCGCCAGGGGGCCGGGCGTGGGGACAGGGGTTAATTCACCCCTCCACTTT. It codes for CARGPGVGTGVNSPLHF.

The V and J genes are TRBV30 and TRBJ2-7; D remains unclear. With 3 bases removed from V and 3 bases from J, the gap between germline ends came to 12 bases. The V gene's germline CDR1 is GTSNPN and CDR2 SVGIG (reference sequence). The CDR3 runs to 13 residues. This CDR3 is CAWSVRKNYEQYF. CDR3 coding DNA: TGTGCCTGGAGCGTAAGGAAAAACTACGAGCAGTACTTC. The whole variable domain, filled in from reference TRBV30 and TRBJ2-7, reads SQTIHQWPATLVQPVGSPLSLECTVEGTSNPNLYWYRQAAGRGLQLLFYSVGIGQISSEVPQNLSASRPQDRQFILSSKKLLLSDSGFYLCAWSVRKNYEQYFGPGTRLTVT.

The chain recombines TRBV4-1 with TRBJ2-7, with 7 positions matching TRBD2. The ends lost 1 base at V and 7 bases at J; junction bases unmatched: 7. The CDR3 loop spans 14 amino acids. Germline CDR1 MGHRA, CDR2 YSYEKL. DNA of the CDR3: TGCGCCAGCAGCCAAGGGCTAGCGGCCATAGAGCAGTACTTC. Its protein is CASSQGLAAIEQYF.

CDR3 protein: CASSPGGGSVYEQYF. DNA for the CDR3: TGTGCCAGCTCACCGGGGGGAGGAAGTGTCTACGAGCAGTACTTC. This sequence joins TRBV18 and TRBJ2-7; possibly TRBD2 for D (6 bases). The germline CDR1 and CDR2 sequences are KGHSH and LQKENI. The CDR3 spans 15 residues. V lost 3 bases to trimming and J lost 3 bases, with 15 bases between them. Supplemented by reference TRBV18 and TRBJ2-7, the full variable domain reads NAGVMQNPRHLVRRRGQEARLRCSPMKGHSHVYWYRQLPEEGLKFMVYLQKENIIDESGMPKERFSAEFPKEGPSILRIQQVVRGDSAAYFCASSPGGGSVYEQYFGPGTRLTVT.

This rearrangement joins TRBV6-4 to TRBJ2-5, with 10 bases that match TRBD1. The CDR3 is 13 amino acids. V was clipped by 6 bases and J by 7 bases; unmatched bases: 5. Germline CDR1 is MRHNA and CDR2 is SNTAGT. The CDR3 DNA sequence: TGTGCCAGCAGCCGGGACAGGGGCGGGACCCAGTACTTC. Amino acids: CASSRDRGGTQYF.

The chain joins TRBV27 to TRBJ2-1, with a possible D match to TRBD2 (5 bases). V lost 2 bases and J lost 5, with 10 bases in between. Germline CDR1 reads MNHEY; CDR2 reads SMNVEV (reference sequence). The CDR3 is made up of 14 amino acids. For the CDR3, the DNA is TGTGCCAGCAGTTTAGGCACAGCGGACAATGAGCAGTTCTTC. Protein product: CASSLGTADNEQFF.

The chain recombines TRBV27 with TRBJ2-5, with D possibly being TRBD2 (6 bases). Trimming left V 0 bases short and J 3 bases short, with 8 bases between. Germline V gives CDR1 MNHEY, CDR2 SMNVEV (reference sequence). The CDR3 extends over 14 amino acids. CDR3 in amino acids: CASSLSSGEETQYF. The CDR3, as DNA: TGTGCCAGCAGTTTATCTTCGGGGGAAGAGACCCAGTACTTC.